These 26 T cell receptor beta chains share one sample of origin, sequenced in a study of shared clonotypes between healthy human individuals. The assay was immunoSEQ multiplex PCR, and TCRdb's table has in-frame clones only and misses some. The table records more than 2 million clones, approximately 96% of them present only once. Sequenced: naive CD4+ T cells sorted from blood. As for subset: CD45RA+ positively selected. Receptor source: a man younger than 35 in good health.

V and J are TRBV7-2 and TRBJ2-7; 10 bases line up with TRBD2. CDR1 SGHTA and CDR2 FQGNSA come from the germline V gene. Trimming at V came to 5 bases and at J to 7 bases, leaving 8 bases not matched to a gene. CDR3 length: 14 amino acids. The CDR3 coding sequence is TGTGCCAGCAGCCAGTCAGCGGGAGGGTGGGAGCAGTACTTC. It translates to CASSQSAGGWEQYF.

The chain recombines TRBV7-2 with TRBJ2-7, with 8 bases that match TRBD2. The CDR3 is made up of 14 amino acids. Germline V lookup: CDR1 SGHTA, CDR2 FQGNSA. V was pared by 1 base and J by 6 bases, with 5 bases of the junction left unmatched. For the CDR3, the DNA is TGTGCCAGCAGCTTAGTAGGGACTAGTGGCGAGCAGTACTTC. Residues: CASSLVGTSGEQYF.

The chain joins TRBV27 to TRBJ2-1; 13 positions agree with TRBD2. Germline CDR1 and CDR2: MNHEY and SMNVEV (reference sequence). V dropped 2 bases and J dropped 0; count of bases not matched to a gene: 1. This CDR3 contains 17 residues. As DNA, the CDR3 is TGTGCCAGCAGTTTAGGACTAGCGGGAGACTCCTACAATGAGCAGTTCTTC. Protein product: CASSLGLAGDSYNEQFF.

The chain carries TRBV4-1 and TRBJ1-1; D uncertain. Germline assignment: CDR1 MGHRA and CDR2 YSYEKL. The CDR3 spans 14 residues. Trimming took off 0 bases at V and 1 base at J, with 6 bases between the two ends. CDR3 in amino acids: CASSQDSENTEAFF. The CDR3 DNA sequence: TGCGCCAGCAGCCAAGATAGCGAGAACACTGAAGCTTTCTTT.

This sequence joins TRBV12-5 and TRBJ2-5, with D perhaps matching TRBD1 (6 bases). The CDR3 runs 13 residues. Germline V gene lookup returns CDR1 LGHNT and CDR2 FRNRAP. Trimming removed 4 bases from V and 4 bases from J, with 10 bases in between. The CDR3 nucleotides are TGTGCTAGTGGTTCCCTCAGGGGAGAGACCCAGTACTTC. It yields the protein CASGSLRGETQYF.

The chain has TRBV25-1 and TRBJ2-5; 8 bases are shared with TRBD1. Germline V gene lookup returns CDR1 MGHDK and CDR2 SYGVNS. The CDR3 spans 15 residues. The trim removed 7 bases at V and 9 bases at J, leaving 16 bases unmatched. CDR3 loop: CASKPGTGAGGPQYF. Here the CDR3 DNA reads TGTGCCAGCAAACCCGGGACAGGTGCTGGTGGGCCCCAGTACTTC.

The V and J genes are TRBV5-1 and TRBJ1-1, with D unresolved. V was shortened by 4 bases and J by 0 bases, with 7 bases between the two germline ends. CDR3 size: 13 residues. Per germline, CDR1 SGHRS and CDR2 YFSETQ. The CDR3 DNA sequence: TGCGCCAGCAGCGAGGAGTTGAACACTGAAGCTTTCTTT. It yields the protein CASSEELNTEAFF.

The J gene is TRBJ1-2, the V gene TRBV6-5; 8 positions match TRBD1. The CDR3 is 15 residues long. Losses at the gene ends were 4 bases for V and 0 bases for J; bases not matched to a gene: 4. Germline CDR1 reads MNHEY; CDR2 reads SVGAGI. The CDR3: CASSSPGQANYGYTF. The CDR3 DNA follows: TGTGCCAGCAGTTCTCCGGGACAGGCTAACTATGGCTACACCTTC.

V is TRBV5-1 and J is TRBJ1-2; the match to TRBD1 covers 7 bases. The CDR3 has 15 residues. Germline values: CDR1 SGHRS, CDR2 YFSETQ. Trimming cost V 1 base and J 2 bases; bases outside gene matches: 5. Here the CDR3 DNA reads TGCGCCAGCAGCTTGATAAGGGGGCACAACTATGGCTACACCTTC. Translated: CASSLIRGHNYGYTF.

With respect to this clone: The sample carries other DNA sequences with the same CDR3. The chain employs TRBV18 and TRBJ2-3; D possibly corresponds to TRBD1 (6 bases). Trimming left V 2 bases short and J 4 bases short, with 10 bases between. Germline V gene sequence: CDR1 KGHSH, CDR2 LQKENI. This CDR3 region has 14 residues. CDR3: CASSPETGADTQYF. The DNA of the CDR3 is TGTGCCAGCTCACCAGAGACAGGCGCAGATACGCAGTATTTT.

The chain joins TRBV7-2 to TRBJ2-7, with D unresolved. The CDR3 extends over 13 amino acids. Germline V gives CDR1 SGHTA, CDR2 FQGNSA. V lost 3 bases to trimming and J lost 7 bases, with 13 bases between them. The CDR3: CASSFVRPGEQYF. DNA of the CDR3: TGTGCCAGCAGCTTCGTGAGGCCGGGTGAGCAGTACTTC.

The rearrangement links TRBV6-1 to TRBJ1-6; a weak D match, TRBD1 (6 bases). Trimming removed 1 base from V and 3 bases from J, with 19 bases in between. The CDR3 has 19 residues. Per the germline V gene, CDR1 is MNHNS and CDR2 is SASEGT. CDR3 amino acids: CASSEVPGAFKNYNSPLHF. In nucleotides, the CDR3 is TGTGCCAGCAGTGAAGTCCCGGGGGCCTTTAAGAACTATAATTCACCCCTCCACTTT.

V gene TRBV6-1 combines with J gene TRBJ1-5; D remains ambiguous. Trimming took 1 base from V and 3 from J, leaving 13 bases between them. CDR1 and CDR2 (germline): MNHNS, SASEGT. The CDR3 is 16 residues long. The CDR3 DNA reads TGTGCCAGCAGTGAAGACGGGCAGGCCTTCAATCAGCCCCAGCATTTT. This translates into CASSEDGQAFNQPQHF.

V and J are TRBV30 and TRBJ1-5; D not resolved. Germline assignment: CDR1 GTSNPN and CDR2 SVGIG (reference sequence). V dropped 2 bases and J dropped 4 bases, with 9 bases sitting between them. The CDR3 has 13 amino acids. The CDR3 spells CAWSHWDNQPQHF. In DNA form, the CDR3 reads TGTGCCTGGAGTCATTGGGATAATCAGCCCCAGCATTTT.

V is TRBV11-2 and J is TRBJ2-2; TRBD1 matches 7 bases. V shed 4 bases, J shed 11 bases, and the junction held 7 bases outside the gene matches. Germline loops: CDR1 SGHAT, CDR2 FQNNGV. The CDR3 is 13 residues long. CDR3 sequence reads: CASSSDRSIELFF. The CDR3 region has the DNA TGTGCCAGCAGCTCGGACAGGTCGATAGAGCTGTTTTTT. Supplemented by reference TRBV11-2 and TRBJ2-2, the full variable domain reads EAGVAQSPRYKIIEKRQSVAFWCNPISGHATLYWYQQILGQGPKLLIQFQNNGVVDDSQLPKDRFSAERLKGVDSTLKIQPAKLEDSAVYLCASSSDRSIELFFGEGSRLTVL.

The chain combines TRBV7-9 with TRBJ1-1; the D gene is possibly TRBD1 (5 bases). The CDR3 runs 16 residues. Germline V lookup: CDR1 SEHNR, CDR2 FQNEAQ (reference sequence). The V and J ends lost 4 bases and 2 bases respectively, with 17 bases between them. The CDR3 nucleotides read TGTGCCAGCAGCTCATGGACAAAATCTTCAAACACTGAAGCTTTCTTT. Translating it yields CASSSWTKSSNTEAFF.

The V call is TRBV2, the J call TRBJ2-7; the D gene is possibly TRBD1 (6 bases). The CDR3 has 13 amino acids. V lost 11 bases and J 4 bases, leaving 18 bases between the germline ends. Looked up from germline, CDR1 is SNHLY and CDR2 is FYNNEI. The CDR3 DNA is TGTGCCGGACACAGGGCAATCGAGTACGAGCAGTACTTC. Translating it yields CAGHRAIEYEQYF.

The genes are TRBV19 and TRBJ1-1, with D perhaps TRBD1 (5 bases). V lost 3 bases and J 0 bases, leaving 14 bases between the germline ends. The CDR3 sequence is 16 residues long. Germline V gene lookup returns CDR1 LNHDA and CDR2 SQIVND (reference sequence). This chain's CDR3 is CASSIPRGGMNTEAFF. The CDR3 bases are TGTGCCAGTAGTATCCCTCGCGGGGGAATGAACACTGAAGCTTTCTTT.

V gene TRBV2 combines with J gene TRBJ1-1; D unclear. The CDR3 is 13 amino acids. V lost 10 bases to trimming and J lost 7 bases, with 19 bases between them. CDR1 is SNHLY, CDR2 FYNNEI, per germline. In DNA, the CDR3 is TGTGCCACTACCCCAAGCGGACCCAGTGAAGCTTTCTTT. Residues: CATTPSGPSEAFF.

The rearrangement uses TRBV5-1 and TRBJ1-3; TRBD1 aligns across 9 bases. This CDR3 is 16 amino acids long. V was pared by 3 bases and J by 0 bases, with 4 bases of the junction left unmatched. Germline assignment: CDR1 SGHRS and CDR2 YFSETQ. In DNA form, the CDR3 reads TGCGCCAGCAGCTCGGGACAGGGCTTCTCTGGAAACACCATATATTTT. Translating it yields CASSSGQGFSGNTIYF.

This clone was detected once. The gene calls are TRBV28 and TRBJ1-5, with unresolved D. Germline loops: CDR1 MDHEN, CDR2 SYDVKM. V shed 8 bases and J shed 0 bases, with 5 bases lying between them. This CDR3 spans 12 amino acids. This CDR3 reads CASENSNQPQHF. As DNA, the CDR3 is TGTGCCAGCGAAAATAGCAATCAGCCCCAGCATTTT.

The genes are TRBV20-1 and TRBJ2-5; D possibly matches TRBD1 or TRBD2 (5 bases each). V lost 5 bases and J 5 bases, leaving 9 bases between the germline ends. CDR1 is DFQATT and CDR2 is SNEGSKA in the germline V gene (reference sequence). CDR3 length: 11 amino acids. CDR3 residues: CSAWDVETQYF. The CDR3 nucleotides are TGCAGTGCTTGGGACGTTGAGACCCAGTACTTC.

There are a few counts of this clone. The rearrangement joins TRBV5-4 to TRBJ1-3; D not resolved. Between the trimmed V and J ends, which lost 5 bases and 0 bases, there was a span of 6 bases. The CDR3 has 13 residues. Looked up from germline, CDR1 is SGHNT and CDR2 is YYREEE (reference sequence). The CDR3: CASSAGSGNTIYF. The DNA for the CDR3 is TGTGCCAGCAGTGCAGGCTCTGGAAACACCATATATTTT.

The chain employs TRBV7-2 and TRBJ2-5, with a possible D match to TRBD2 (7 bases). Germline V gene lookup returns CDR1 SGHTA and CDR2 FQGNSA. The V and J ends lost 1 base and 5 bases respectively, with 14 bases between them. This CDR3 is 15 amino acids long. CDR3 amino acids: CASSLGHREGETQYF. The DNA for the CDR3 is TGTGCCAGCAGCTTAGGGCACAGGGAGGGGGAGACCCAGTACTTC.

The chain employs TRBV7-8 and TRBJ2-2; TRBD2 might be the D (6 bases). Germline loops: CDR1 SGHVS, CDR2 FQNEAQ. The germline V and J ends were trimmed by 5 bases and 6 bases, with 13 bases remaining between them. The CDR3 runs 14 residues. The CDR3 reads CASSTRDFSGELFF. The CDR3 DNA sequence: TGTGCCAGCAGCACCCGGGACTTCTCCGGGGAGCTGTTTTTT.

The chain uses TRBV6-6 and TRBJ2-7, with D tentatively TRBD2 (6 bases). There are 13 residues in the CDR3. Germline assignment: CDR1 MNHNY and CDR2 SVGAGI (reference sequence). Trimming removed 7 bases at V and 3 bases at J, with 13 bases between. CDR3 bases: TGTGCCAGCACCGGGGGAATTTTCTACGAGCAGTACTTC. The encoded protein is CASTGGIFYEQYF.